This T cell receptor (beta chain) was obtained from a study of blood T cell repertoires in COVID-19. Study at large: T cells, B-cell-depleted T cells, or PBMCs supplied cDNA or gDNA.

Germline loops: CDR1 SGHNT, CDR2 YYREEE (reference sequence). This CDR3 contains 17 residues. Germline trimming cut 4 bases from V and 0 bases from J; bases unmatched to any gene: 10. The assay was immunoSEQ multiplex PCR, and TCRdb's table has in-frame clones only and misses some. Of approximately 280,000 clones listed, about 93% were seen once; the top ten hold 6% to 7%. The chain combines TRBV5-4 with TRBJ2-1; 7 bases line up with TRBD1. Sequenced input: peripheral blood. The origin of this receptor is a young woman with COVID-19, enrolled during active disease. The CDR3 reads CASSQPPGQSSYNEQFF. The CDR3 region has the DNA TGTGCCAGCAGCCAACCCCCGGGACAGAGCTCCTACAATGAGCAGTTCTTC.